These T cell receptor beta chains were read from a single sample in a study of blood T cell repertoires in COVID-19. The table came from immunoSEQ multiplex PCR; TCRdb's copy has only in-frame clones and leaves some out. The table lists about 100,000 clones, 85% of them singletons. The sequencing input was peripheral blood. These receptors all come from a man between 60 and 70 years old with acute or convalescent COVID-19. Both conserved end residues are trimmed from each CDR3. The D gene is left open where the match is weak.

d_call: -; v_call: TRBV6-5; cdr3_aa: ASSRQVLRPGELF
d_call: TRBD2; v_call: TRBV11-2; cdr3_aa: ASSQVGGSGTDTQY
d_call: -; v_call: TRBV3-1/TRBV3-2; cdr3_aa: ASSQDAQGWHEQY
d_call: TRBD1; v_call: TRBV29-1; cdr3_aa: SVEGDREYEQY
d_call: -; v_call: TRBV30; cdr3_aa: AWREESYYGYT
d_call: TRBD2; v_call: TRBV6-5; cdr3_aa: ASSYSPSGALDTQY
d_call: -; v_call: TRBV27; cdr3_aa: ASSLRGEGGGYT
d_call: -; v_call: TRBV5-5; cdr3_aa: ASSPTENIQY
d_call: TRBD1; v_call: TRBV6-5; cdr3_aa: ASSWDRAAYEQY
d_call: TRBD2; v_call: TRBV5-1; cdr3_aa: ASSFSAGEPVQY
d_call: TRBD1; v_call: TRBV19; cdr3_aa: ASRHQRQGGGNTIY
d_call: -; v_call: TRBV12-3/TRBV12-4; cdr3_aa: ASSLGPGNTIY
d_call: -; v_call: TRBV2; cdr3_aa: ASREGQNSPLH
d_call: TRBD2; v_call: TRBV9; cdr3_aa: ASSVGTSGGDTPSTDTQY
d_call: -; v_call: TRBV12-3/TRBV12-4; cdr3_aa: ASSLMENSPLH
d_call: TRBD1; v_call: TRBV15; cdr3_aa: ATSREDRGEGYT
d_call: TRBD2; v_call: TRBV9; cdr3_aa: ASSVGTGGYQETQY
d_call: TRBD1; v_call: TRBV12-5; cdr3_aa: ASVPGTGGIQPQH
d_call: -; v_call: TRBV12-3/TRBV12-4; cdr3_aa: ASSPKETQY
d_call: TRBD1; v_call: TRBV5-1; cdr3_aa: ASSLETGTPYEQY
d_call: TRBD1; v_call: TRBV6-6; cdr3_aa: ASSPDREVRTLH
d_call: TRBD1; v_call: TRBV7-2; cdr3_aa: ASSAGTGVYGYT
d_call: -; v_call: TRBV5-1; cdr3_aa: ASSLTGQEQY
d_call: TRBD1; v_call: TRBV14; cdr3_aa: ASSLFRDSQETQY
d_call: -; v_call: TRBV6-5; cdr3_aa: ASSYSLARTGELF
d_call: TRBD1; v_call: TRBV19; cdr3_aa: ASRPGQVHGYT
d_call: TRBD1; v_call: TRBV7-9; cdr3_aa: ASSFRDRDEVANEKLF
d_call: TRBD1; v_call: TRBV5-1; cdr3_aa: ASSLVPGQGTTGELF
d_call: TRBD2; v_call: TRBV19; cdr3_aa: ASSMTSGNTGELF
d_call: -; v_call: TRBV7-2; cdr3_aa: ASRRGGTNEKLF
d_call: -; v_call: TRBV27; cdr3_aa: ASSLGDPSGEGYT
d_call: -; v_call: TRBV18; cdr3_aa: ASSRAGGETQY
d_call: -; v_call: TRBV28; cdr3_aa: ASTSSGNTIY
d_call: -; v_call: TRBV12-5; cdr3_aa: ASGLVEAGNEQF
d_call: TRBD1; v_call: TRBV27; cdr3_aa: ASSIQGTPRGEQY
d_call: TRBD1; v_call: TRBV4-2; cdr3_aa: ASSQGTGVSGYGYT